The 11 T cell receptor beta chains listed next were all sequenced from one sample in a study of shared clonotypes between healthy human individuals. Measured with immunoSEQ multiplex PCR; TCRdb has only the in-frame clones, and not every one. The sample consists of about 1.1 million clones, around three quarters of them appearing once. Sequencing was done on a sample of memory CD4+ T cells from PBMCs. Subset reported: CD45RA-negative fraction. Every receptor here comes from a man between 18 and 35 years old in good health. Some clones in this sample may be carry-over from other donors' samples.

This clone was found once. V usage is TRBV27 and J usage is TRBJ1-2; the D gene is possibly TRBD1 (6 bases). The CDR3 totals 15 residues. Trimming took off 2 bases at V and 8 bases at J, with 18 bases between the two ends. The V gene's germline CDR1 is MNHEY and CDR2 SMNVEV (reference sequence). The CDR3 loop is CASSLQQGFLLGYTF. DNA for the CDR3: TGTGCCAGCAGTTTACAACAGGGATTTCTATTAGGCTACACCTTC.

V gene TRBV7-2 combines with J gene TRBJ1-5; TRBD1 aligns across 7 bases. Germline-derived CDR1 and CDR2 are SGHTA and FQGNSA. J lost 0 bases, V lost 5 bases, and 10 bases had no gene match. CDR3 length equals 17 residues. CDR3 residues: CASSPRQGLTSNQPQHF. CDR3 bases: TGTGCCAGCAGCCCGCGACAGGGACTGACTAGCAATCAGCCCCAGCATTTT.

The V gene is TRBV7-2, the J gene TRBJ1-1; D not resolved. Germline CDR1 and CDR2: SGHTA and FQGNSA. V was trimmed by 4 bases and J by 7 bases, leaving 16 bases between them. This CDR3 contains 14 residues. CDR3 region: CASSSATSHIEAFF. CDR3 nucleotide sequence: TGTGCCAGCAGCTCCGCGACGTCCCACATTGAAGCTTTCTTT.

J is TRBJ1-2 and V is TRBV6-1; no clear D. V was clipped by 3 bases and J by 4 bases, with 6 bases between them. Per germline, CDR1 MNHNS and CDR2 SASEGT. This CDR3 has 12 amino acids. The CDR3 DNA reads as TGTGCCAGCAGTGATCGGAGCTATGGCTACACCTTC. This translates into CASSDRSYGYTF.

The chain has TRBV29-1 and TRBJ2-7; 10 bases align to TRBD2. Germline trimming cut 7 bases from V and 4 bases from J; bases unmatched to any gene: 10. The germline V gene encodes CDR1 SQVTM and CDR2 ANQGSEA. The CDR3 has 14 amino acids. The CDR3 coding sequence is TGCAGCGCAAACCGGGCTAGCGGGAGTTACGAGCAGTACTTC. This codes for CSANRASGSYEQYF.

The genes are TRBV5-8 and TRBJ1-4; D is uncertain. The V gene's germline CDR1 is SGHTS and CDR2 YDEGEE. This CDR3 is built from 16 residues. Trimming removed 0 bases from V and 0 bases from J, with 9 bases in between. The chain's CDR3 is CASSLEGAATNEKLFF. The CDR3 bases are TGTGCCAGCAGCTTGGAAGGCGCAGCAACTAATGAAAAACTGTTTTTT.

This clone has only a few counts. The chain combines TRBV12-5 with TRBJ2-2; 11 bases line up with TRBD2. Germline trimming cut 6 bases from V and 2 bases from J; bases unmatched to any gene: 8. Germline lookup yields CDR1 LGHNT and CDR2 FRNRAP. This CDR3 comprises 17 residues. CDR3 DNA sequence: TGTGCTAGTGGCCAAATCACTAGCGGGAGAAACACCGGGGAGCTGTTTTTT. It translates to CASGQITSGRNTGELFF.

This clone was detected a few times. The rearrangement links TRBV7-3 to TRBJ1-2, with D possibly matching TRBD1 (5 bases). The CDR3 length is 15 residues. Deletions cut 2 bases from V and 0 bases from J, with 10 bases between. Germline CDR1 reads SGHTA; CDR2 reads FQGTGA. In DNA, the CDR3 is TGTGCCAGCAGCTTAGGGGGACCGACTAACTATGGCTACACCTTC. This sequence encodes CASSLGGPTNYGYTF.

The chain joins TRBV19 to TRBJ2-3; 11 nucleotides match TRBD1. In germline, CDR1 is LNHDA, CDR2 SQIVND (reference sequence). V trimming: 3 bases; J trimming: 6 bases; junction bases outside the gene matches: 5. The CDR3 length is 15 residues. CDR3 protein: CASSIGDRGYDTQYF. The CDR3, as DNA: TGTGCCAGTAGTATCGGGGACAGGGGGTATGATACGCAGTATTTT.

The chain couples TRBV19 to TRBJ1-5; D remains unclear. The CDR3 has 15 residues. Germline V gives CDR1 LNHDA, CDR2 SQIVND (reference sequence). Trimming removed 5 bases at V and 4 bases at J, with 15 bases between. The CDR3 nucleotides read TGTGCCAGTAGTGTGTGGAGCTTGGGTAATCAGCCCCAGCATTTT. It specifies CASSVWSLGNQPQHF.

The CDR3 loop is CASSFYRGSYGYTF. Here the CDR3 DNA reads TGCGCCAGCAGCTTTTACAGGGGAAGCTATGGCTACACCTTC. The chain links TRBV5-1 to TRBJ1-2; 7 bases align to TRBD1. The CDR3 sequence is 14 residues long. J lost 4 bases, V lost 2 bases, and 5 bases had no gene match. Per germline, CDR1 SGHRS and CDR2 YFSETQ.